The TCR beta chain under discussion was sequenced for a study of shared clonotypes between healthy human individuals. Study-level results: It was observed that roughly 5.1% of naive CD4 clonotypes were shared across several donors.

Clones were sequenced by immunoSEQ multiplex PCR, and TCRdb holds only the in-frame ones, with some missing. The profile covers 850,000 to 1,200,000 clones, with approximately 70% appearing a single time and about 1.5% taken by the ten largest. The junction had 3 bases not matched to a gene; V was cut back by 1 base and J by 7 bases. The V gene's germline CDR1 is SGHTA and CDR2 FQGTGA. The CDR3 is 13 residues long. This clone was seen a few times. The target antigen is unknown. Within the sample, other DNA sequences also encode this same CDR3. V and J are TRBV7-3 and TRBJ1-1, with 7 nucleotides matching TRBD1. Sequenced sample: memory CD4+ T cells sorted from blood. As to subset: CD45RA-negative fraction. This sequence originates from a man aged 18 to 35 in good health. CDR3 loop: CASSLRQGGEAFF. The CDR3 DNA sequence: TGTGCCAGCAGCTTAAGGCAGGGGGGTGAAGCTTTCTTT.